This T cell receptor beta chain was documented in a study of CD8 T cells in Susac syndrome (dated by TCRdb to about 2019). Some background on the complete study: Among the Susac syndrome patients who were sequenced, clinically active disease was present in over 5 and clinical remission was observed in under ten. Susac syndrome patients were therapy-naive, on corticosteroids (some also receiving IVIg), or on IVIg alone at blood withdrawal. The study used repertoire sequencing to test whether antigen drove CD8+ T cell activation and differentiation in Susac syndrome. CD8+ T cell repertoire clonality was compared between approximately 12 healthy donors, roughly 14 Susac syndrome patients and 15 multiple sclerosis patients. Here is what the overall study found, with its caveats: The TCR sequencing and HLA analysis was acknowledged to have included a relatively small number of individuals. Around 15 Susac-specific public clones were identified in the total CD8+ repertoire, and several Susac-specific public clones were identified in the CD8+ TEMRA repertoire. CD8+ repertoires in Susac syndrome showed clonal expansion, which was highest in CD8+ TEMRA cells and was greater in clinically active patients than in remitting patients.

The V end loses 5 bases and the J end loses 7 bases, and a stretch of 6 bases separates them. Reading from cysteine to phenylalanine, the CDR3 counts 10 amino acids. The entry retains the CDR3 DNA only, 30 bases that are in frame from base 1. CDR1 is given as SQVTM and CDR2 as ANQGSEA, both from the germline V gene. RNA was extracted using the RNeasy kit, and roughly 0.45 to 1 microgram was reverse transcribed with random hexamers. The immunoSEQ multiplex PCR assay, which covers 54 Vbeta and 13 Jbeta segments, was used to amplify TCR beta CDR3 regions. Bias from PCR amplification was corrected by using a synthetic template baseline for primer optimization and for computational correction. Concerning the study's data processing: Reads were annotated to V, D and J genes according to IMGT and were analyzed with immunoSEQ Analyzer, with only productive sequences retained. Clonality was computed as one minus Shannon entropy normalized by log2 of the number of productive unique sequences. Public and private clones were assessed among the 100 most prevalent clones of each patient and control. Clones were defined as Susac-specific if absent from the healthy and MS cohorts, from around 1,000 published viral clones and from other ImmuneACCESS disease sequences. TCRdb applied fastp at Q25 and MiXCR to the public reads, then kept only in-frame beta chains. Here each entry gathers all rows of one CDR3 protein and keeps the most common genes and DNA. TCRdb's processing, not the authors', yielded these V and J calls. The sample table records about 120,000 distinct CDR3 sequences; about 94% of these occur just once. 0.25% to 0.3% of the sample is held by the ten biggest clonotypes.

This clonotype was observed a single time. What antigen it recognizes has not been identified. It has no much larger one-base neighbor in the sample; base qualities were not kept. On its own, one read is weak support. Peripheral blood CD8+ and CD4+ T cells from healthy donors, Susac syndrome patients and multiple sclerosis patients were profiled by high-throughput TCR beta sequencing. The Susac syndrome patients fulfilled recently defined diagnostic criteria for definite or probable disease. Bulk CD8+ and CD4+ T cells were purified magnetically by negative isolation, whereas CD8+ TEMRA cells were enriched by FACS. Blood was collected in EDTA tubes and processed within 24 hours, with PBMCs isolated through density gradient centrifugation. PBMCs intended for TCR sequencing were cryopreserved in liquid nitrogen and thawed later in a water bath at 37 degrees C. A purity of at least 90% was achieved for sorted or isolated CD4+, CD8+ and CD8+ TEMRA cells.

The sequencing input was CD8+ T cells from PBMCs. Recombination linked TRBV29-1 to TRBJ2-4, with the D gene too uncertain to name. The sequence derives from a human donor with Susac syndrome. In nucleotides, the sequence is TGCAGCGTTATAGGGAACATTCAGTACTTC. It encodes CSVIGNIQYF.